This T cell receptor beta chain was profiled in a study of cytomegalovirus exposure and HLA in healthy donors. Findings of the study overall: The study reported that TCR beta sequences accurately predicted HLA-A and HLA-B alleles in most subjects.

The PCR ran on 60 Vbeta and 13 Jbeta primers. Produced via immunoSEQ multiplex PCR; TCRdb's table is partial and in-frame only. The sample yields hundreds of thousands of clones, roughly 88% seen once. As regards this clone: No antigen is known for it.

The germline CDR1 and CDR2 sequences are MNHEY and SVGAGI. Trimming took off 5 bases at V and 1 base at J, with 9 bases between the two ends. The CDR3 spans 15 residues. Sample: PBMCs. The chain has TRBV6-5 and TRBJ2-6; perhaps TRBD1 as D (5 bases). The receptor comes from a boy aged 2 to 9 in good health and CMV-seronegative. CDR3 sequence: CASSRRGSGANVLTF. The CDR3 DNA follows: TGTGCCAGCAGTCGAAGGGGTTCTGGGGCCAACGTCCTGACTTTC.